This T cell receptor beta chain was profiled in a study of control samples from healthy donors and cancer patients. Generated by immunoSEQ multiplex PCR, the TCRdb table keeps only in-frame clones and is missing some. The table shows 100,000 to 150,000 clones, with 89% occurring only once. The CDR3 sequence is 14 residues long. Germline values: CDR1 MRHNA, CDR2 SNTAGT. V was shortened by 6 bases and J by 0 bases, with 11 bases between the two germline ends. This clone has just one count. Sequences were obtained from PBMCs. The TCR was taken from a man aged 50-59 years with head and neck cancer. V gene TRBV6-4 combines with J gene TRBJ2-5; no reliable D call. The CDR3 loop is CASRSFEYQETQYF. The CDR3 DNA reads TGTGCCAGCAGGAGTTTTGAATACCAAGAGACCCAGTACTTC.